This T cell receptor beta chain was identified in a study of T-cell memory formation after mild COVID-19. TCRdb reprocessed the 5' RACE reads with MiXCR, giving one entry per CDR3 protein. The data hold about 350,000 distinct CDR3 sequences, with roughly 13% observed a single time. The sequencing input was PBMCs or a T cell subset sorted from them (not recorded which). This receptor was taken from a man younger than 30 who had mild COVID-19 (a few samples of this study predate the infection). Cell type and time point are not known.

CDR3 region: CASSLRQGRTDTQYF. The CDR3 nucleotides read TGTGCCAGCAGTCTAAGACAGGGGCGCACAGATACGCAGTATTTT. The rearrangement joins TRBV12-3 or TRBV12-4 to TRBJ2-3, with TRBD1 matching over 8 bases. The CDR3 totals 15 residues. The ends lost 5 bases at V and 1 base at J; junction bases unmatched: 5.